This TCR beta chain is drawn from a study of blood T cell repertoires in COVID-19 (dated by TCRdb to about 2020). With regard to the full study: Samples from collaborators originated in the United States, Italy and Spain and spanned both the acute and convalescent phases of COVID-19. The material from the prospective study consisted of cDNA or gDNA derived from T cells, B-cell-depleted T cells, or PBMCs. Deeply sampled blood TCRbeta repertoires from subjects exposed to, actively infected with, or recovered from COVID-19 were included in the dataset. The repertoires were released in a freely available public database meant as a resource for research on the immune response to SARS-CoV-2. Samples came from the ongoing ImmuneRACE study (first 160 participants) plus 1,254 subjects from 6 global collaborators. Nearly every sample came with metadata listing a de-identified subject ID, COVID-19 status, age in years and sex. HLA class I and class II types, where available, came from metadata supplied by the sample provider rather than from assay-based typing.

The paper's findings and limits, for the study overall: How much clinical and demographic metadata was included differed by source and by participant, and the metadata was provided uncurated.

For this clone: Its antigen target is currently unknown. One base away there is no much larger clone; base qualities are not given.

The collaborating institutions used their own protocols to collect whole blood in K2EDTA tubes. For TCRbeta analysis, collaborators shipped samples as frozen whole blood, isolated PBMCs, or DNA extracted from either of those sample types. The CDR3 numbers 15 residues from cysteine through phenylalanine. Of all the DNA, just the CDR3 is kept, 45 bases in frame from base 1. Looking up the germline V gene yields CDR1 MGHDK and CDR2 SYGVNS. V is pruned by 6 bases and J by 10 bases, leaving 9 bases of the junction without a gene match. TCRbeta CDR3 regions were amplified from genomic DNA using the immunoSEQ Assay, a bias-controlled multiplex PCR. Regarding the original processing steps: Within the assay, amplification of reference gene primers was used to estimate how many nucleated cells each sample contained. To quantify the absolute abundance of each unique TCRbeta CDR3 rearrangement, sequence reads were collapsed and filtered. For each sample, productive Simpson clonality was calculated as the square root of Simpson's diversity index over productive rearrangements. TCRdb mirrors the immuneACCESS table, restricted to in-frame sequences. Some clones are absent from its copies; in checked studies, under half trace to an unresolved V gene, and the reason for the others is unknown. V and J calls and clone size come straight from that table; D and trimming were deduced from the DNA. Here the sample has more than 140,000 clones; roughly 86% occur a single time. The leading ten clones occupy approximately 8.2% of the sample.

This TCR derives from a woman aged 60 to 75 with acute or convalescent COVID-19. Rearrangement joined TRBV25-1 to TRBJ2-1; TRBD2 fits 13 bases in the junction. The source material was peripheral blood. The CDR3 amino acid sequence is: CASRVLAGGRGEQFF. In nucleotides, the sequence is TGTGCCAGCAGGGTACTAGCGGGGGGGCGAGGGGAGCAGTTCTTC.